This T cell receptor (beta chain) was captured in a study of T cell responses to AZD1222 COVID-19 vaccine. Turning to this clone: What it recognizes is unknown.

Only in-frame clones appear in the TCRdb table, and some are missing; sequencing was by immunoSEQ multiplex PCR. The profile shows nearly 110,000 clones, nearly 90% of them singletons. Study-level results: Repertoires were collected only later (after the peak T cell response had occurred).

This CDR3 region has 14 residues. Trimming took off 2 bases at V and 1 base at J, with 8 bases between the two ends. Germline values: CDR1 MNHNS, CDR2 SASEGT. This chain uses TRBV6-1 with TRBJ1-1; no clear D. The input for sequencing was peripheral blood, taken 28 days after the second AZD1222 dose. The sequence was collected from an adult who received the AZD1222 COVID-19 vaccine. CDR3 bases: TGTGCCAGCAGTGAAAGCCCAGCGAACACTGAAGCTTTCTTT. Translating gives CASSESPANTEAFF.